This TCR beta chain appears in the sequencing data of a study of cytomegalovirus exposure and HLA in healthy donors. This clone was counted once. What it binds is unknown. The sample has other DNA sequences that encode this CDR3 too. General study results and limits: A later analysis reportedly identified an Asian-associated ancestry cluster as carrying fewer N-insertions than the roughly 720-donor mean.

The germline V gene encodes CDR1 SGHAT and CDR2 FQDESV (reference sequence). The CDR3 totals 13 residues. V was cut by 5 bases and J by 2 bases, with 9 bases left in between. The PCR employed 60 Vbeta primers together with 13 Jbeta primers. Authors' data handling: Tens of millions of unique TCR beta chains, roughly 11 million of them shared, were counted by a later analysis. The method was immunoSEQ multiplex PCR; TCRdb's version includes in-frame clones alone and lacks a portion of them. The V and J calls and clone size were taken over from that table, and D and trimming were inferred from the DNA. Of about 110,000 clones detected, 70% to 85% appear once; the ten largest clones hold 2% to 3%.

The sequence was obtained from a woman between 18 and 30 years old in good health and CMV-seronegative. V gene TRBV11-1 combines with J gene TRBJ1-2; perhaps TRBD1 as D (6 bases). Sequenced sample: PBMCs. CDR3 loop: CASSQGQNYGYTF. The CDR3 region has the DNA TGTGCCAGCAGCCAAGGACAGAACTATGGCTACACCTTC.